This T cell receptor (beta chain) appears in the sequencing data of a study of cytomegalovirus exposure and HLA in healthy donors. Study conclusions and caveats: Previously analyzed data showed that most TCR beta V segments were productive at a frequency of about 90% or about 30%. Cytomegalovirus association was listed for 164 TCR beta chains. Versus the approximately 670-donor mean, an Asian-associated ancestry cluster reportedly showed fewer N-insertions in a later analysis.

Both 60 Vbeta primers and 13 Jbeta primers went into the PCR. The assay was immunoSEQ multiplex PCR, and TCRdb's table has in-frame clones only and misses some. This table has roughly 150,000 clones, 60% to 80% appearing once. As to this clone: The target antigen is unknown.

Looked up from germline, CDR1 is LNHDA and CDR2 is SQIVND (reference sequence). The CDR3 loop spans 12 amino acids. Trimming shortened V by 6 bases and J by 4 bases, and 8 bases separated the two germline ends. The rearrangement joins TRBV19 to TRBJ2-3, with D possibly matching TRBD1 (6 bases). The sequence derives from a male donor in good health and CMV-seronegative. Material for sequencing was PBMCs. The CDR3 DNA reads TGTGCCAGTAGCCCAGGGGCAGATACGCAGTATTTT. Encoded protein: CASSPGADTQYF.